Shown below are 32 T cell receptor beta chains from a single sample sequenced in a study of blood T cells in healthy people across ages. Alongside a J-beta primer mix, a sample-barcoded 5' primer served in a second PCR lasting 7 to 11 cycles. TCRdb recomputed calls from the 5' RACE reads with MiXCR, one row per CDR3 protein. Here the sample spans over 1,200,000 distinct CDR3 sequences, roughly 64% being singletons. Sequencing was done on a sample of blood. These receptor sequences come from a man in his late teens or twenties in good health.

This chain uses TRBV12-3 or TRBV12-4 with TRBJ1-6; D ambiguous. Trimming removed 9 bases at V and 9 bases at J, with 6 bases between. The CDR3 extends over 10 amino acids. CDR3 sequence (DNA): TGTGCCAGTGGAGGTTCACCCCTCCACTTT. Translation gives CASGGSPLHF.

This clonotype was picked up a small number of times. CDR3 sequence (DNA): TGCAGTGCTAGTCCGGAGGTTAGCAATGAGCAGTTCTTC. Its protein product is CSASPEVSNEQFF. The chain recombines TRBV20-1 with TRBJ2-1; D is perhaps TRBD2 (5 bases). The CDR3 is made up of 13 amino acids. Trimming pared 3 bases from V and 6 bases from J, leaving 12 bases between. CDR1 is DFQATT, CDR2 SNEGSKA, per germline (reference sequence).

This clonotype was picked up a small number of times. The chain joins TRBV4-1 to TRBJ2-5; no clear D gene. The J call may be faulty, since TRBJ2-7 better matches the DNA end. Germline V lookup: CDR1 MGHRA, CDR2 YSYEKL. The CDR3 contains 15 residues. For the CDR3, the DNA is TGCGCCAGCAGGGCAGTCCCTTCCCTAAACTACGAGCAGTACTTC. As protein: CASRAVPSLNYEQYF.

The count of this clonotype is one. This rearrangement joins TRBV20-1 to TRBJ2-3; D not resolved. The germline V gene has CDR1 DFQATT and CDR2 SNEGSKA (reference sequence). Trimming stripped 2 bases from V and 7 bases from J, with 4 bases between. The CDR3 runs to 10 residues. The CDR3, as DNA: TGCAGTGCTAGATTGCATACGCAGTATTTT. It specifies CSARLHTQYF.

This clonotype was seen more than once but under ten times. The genes are TRBV7-9 and TRBJ2-1; no firm D call. CDR1 SEHNR and CDR2 FQNEAQ come from the germline V gene (reference sequence). This CDR3 comprises 12 residues. V was clipped by 4 bases and J by 10 bases, with 11 bases between them. DNA for the CDR3: TGTGCCAGCAGCTCCTTATCCGGGGAGCAGTTCTTC. Translating it yields CASSSLSGEQFF. Combining the CDR3 with reference TRBV7-9 and TRBJ2-1 gives the whole variable domain DTGVSQNPRHKITKRGQNVTFRCDPISEHNRLYWYRQTLGQGPEFLTYFQNEAQLEKSRLLSDRFSAERPKGSFSTLEIQRTEQGDSAMYLCASSSLSGEQFFGPGTRLTVL.

This clonotype was seen a handful of times. The chain employs TRBV27 and TRBJ1-1; D is unresolved. V lost 9 bases, J lost 4 bases, and 6 bases lay in between. This CDR3 region has 10 residues. Germline V lookup: CDR1 MNHEY, CDR2 SMNVEV (reference sequence). The CDR3 is CASGRTEAFF. In DNA form, the CDR3 reads TGTGCCAGTGGCCGCACTGAAGCTTTCTTT.

The rearrangement links TRBV12-3 or TRBV12-4 to TRBJ2-6, with 10 positions matching TRBD1. The trim removed 5 bases at V and 2 bases at J, leaving 0 bases unmatched. The CDR3 loop spans 15 amino acids. The CDR3 sequence: CASSGQGAGANVLTF. CDR3 bases: TGTGCCAGCAGTGGACAGGGGGCTGGGGCCAACGTCCTGACTTTC.

This clonotype has more than one count but fewer than ten. CDR3 bases: TGTGCCAGCAGTTTTATCCCGGGACAGGGAATTTCCGGGGTCACTGAAGCTTTCTTT. It specifies CASSFIPGQGISGVTEAFF. This chain joins TRBV6-5 and TRBJ1-1; 9 nucleotides align to TRBD1. This CDR3 is 19 amino acids long. V gave up 4 bases and J gave up 4 bases; unmatched junction bases: 19. The germline V gene has CDR1 MNHEY and CDR2 SVGAGI.

This chain links TRBV2 with TRBJ1-2; maybe TRBD1 (6 bases). CDR1 is SNHLY, CDR2 FYNNEI, per germline. This CDR3 comprises 13 residues. V gave up 8 bases and J gave up 4 bases, with 14 bases separating them. The CDR3 DNA reads TGTGCCAGCCGGGACATCGGTTTCTATGGCTACACCTTC. Its translation: CASRDIGFYGYTF.

The chain uses TRBV28 and TRBJ2-1; 9 nucleotides agree with TRBD1. Germline values: CDR1 MDHEN, CDR2 SYDVKM. J lost 7 bases, V lost 7 bases, and 11 bases had no gene match. The CDR3 has 15 amino acids. This chain's CDR3 is CASTLGQGLLNEQFF. The CDR3 coding sequence is TGTGCCAGCACTCTTGGACAGGGGTTATTGAATGAGCAGTTCTTC.

This clonotype was picked up a small number of times. The rearrangement joins TRBV29-1 to TRBJ2-3; D possibly matches TRBD1 or TRBD2 (7 bases each). Trimming pared 8 bases from V and 0 bases from J, leaving 18 bases between. This CDR3 is built from 15 residues. The germline gives CDR1 SQVTM, CDR2 ANQGSEA. CDR3 amino acids: CSTGSRGGSTDTQYF. In DNA form, the CDR3 reads TGCAGCACTGGGAGCAGGGGGGGTAGCACAGATACGCAGTATTTT.

V usage is TRBV7-8 and J usage is TRBJ1-2; 9 bases match TRBD1. CDR3 length: 19 amino acids. V was clipped by 5 bases and J by 0 bases; unmatched bases: 16. Germline CDR1 SGHVS, CDR2 FQNEAQ. DNA for the CDR3: TGTGCCAGCAGCGACCGGGACAGGGTTCTACCTTTAGCTAACTATGGCTACACCTTC. As protein: CASSDRDRVLPLANYGYTF.

The chain has TRBV7-9 and TRBJ1-4, with 7 bases that match TRBD1. This CDR3 contains 14 residues. Trimming took 5 bases from V and 3 from J; bases not matched to a gene: 3. CDR1 and CDR2 from the germline V gene are SEHNR and FQNEAQ (reference sequence). The DNA for the CDR3 is TGTGCCAGCAGCGCGGGACAGTCTAATGAAAAACTGTTTTTT. Encoded protein: CASSAGQSNEKLFF.

The table lists this clonotype with a few counts. This chain uses TRBV27 with TRBJ1-2; D uncertain. The CDR3 runs to 16 residues. Germline-derived CDR1 and CDR2 are MNHEY and SMNVEV (reference sequence). V lost 0 bases and J lost 1, with 12 bases in between. The CDR3 loop is CASSLSIARDNYGYTF. CDR3 DNA sequence: TGTGCCAGCAGTTTATCGATCGCGCGAGATAACTATGGCTACACCTTC.

J is TRBJ2-1 and V is TRBV4-1, with D hard to call. V was cut by 1 base and J by 0 bases, with 10 bases left in between. This CDR3 is built from 16 residues. Germline V gene data show CDR1 as MGHRA and CDR2 as YSYEKL. CDR3 residues: CASSQAADLSYNEQFF. The CDR3, as DNA: TGCGCCAGCAGCCAAGCTGCAGACCTCTCCTACAATGAGCAGTTCTTC.

This clonotype has just a few counts. The rearrangement links TRBV6-5 to TRBJ2-5; D is perhaps TRBD2 (6 bases). Germline loops: CDR1 MNHEY, CDR2 SVGAGI. Trimming took 5 bases from V and 0 from J, leaving 13 bases between them. The length of the CDR3 is 15 residues. The CDR3 reads CASSPGGGYQETQYF. The CDR3 DNA sequence: TGTGCCAGCAGTCCGGGTGGGGGGTACCAAGAGACCCAGTACTTC.

V gene TRBV20-1 combines with J gene TRBJ2-1; D perhaps matches TRBD1 (6 bases). Germline V CDR1 and CDR2: DFQATT, SNEGSKA (reference sequence). Trimming removed 3 bases at V and 0 bases at J, with 12 bases between. This CDR3 spans 15 amino acids. Here the CDR3 reads CSARGDIDSYNEQFF. The DNA of the CDR3 is TGCAGTGCTAGGGGGGACATAGACTCCTACAATGAGCAGTTCTTC.

The CDR3 region is CASSTRDRDYEQFF. DNA for the CDR3: TGCGCCAGCAGCACCCGGGACAGGGATTATGAGCAGTTCTTC. The rearrangement uses TRBV4-1 and TRBJ2-1; 9 nucleotides agree with TRBD1. Trimming removed 5 bases from V and 8 bases from J; junction bases left unmatched: 7. CDR1 and CDR2 from the germline V gene are MGHRA and YSYEKL. This CDR3 comprises 14 residues.

The V call is TRBV24-1, the J call TRBJ2-5; TRBD2 might be the D (6 bases). Germline values: CDR1 KGHDR, CDR2 SFDVKD. The CDR3 sequence is 17 residues long. The V gene lost 1 base and the J gene lost 5 bases, with 19 bases spanning the gap. CDR3 DNA sequence: TGTGCCACCAGTGATTTAGGGGACCCCAAAGGAGGGGAGACCCAGTACTTC. Encoded protein: CATSDLGDPKGGETQYF.

This chain joins TRBV6-5 and TRBJ2-7; D possibly uses TRBD1 or TRBD2 (6 bases each). There are 14 residues in the CDR3. V was trimmed by 7 bases and J by 2 bases, leaving 15 bases between them. Per germline, CDR1 MNHEY and CDR2 SVGAGI. The CDR3 DNA reads TGTGCCAGCAATTCGGAGGGGGTCCCCTACGAGCAGTACTTC. It is translated as CASNSEGVPYEQYF.

The chain joins TRBV12-3 or TRBV12-4 to TRBJ2-7; D remains ambiguous. The length of the CDR3 is 15 residues. Trimming cost V 5 bases and J 0 bases, with 14 bases left between them. CDR3 sequence: CASSTLARSSYEQYF. In nucleotides, the CDR3 is TGTGCCAGCAGTACCCTCGCGCGGAGCTCCTACGAGCAGTACTTC.

The chain employs TRBV27 and TRBJ2-1; possibly TRBD1 for D (6 bases). Germline CDR1 is MNHEY and CDR2 is SMNVEV (reference sequence). V dropped 5 bases and J dropped 1 base, with 18 bases sitting between them. The CDR3 has 17 residues. CDR3 coding DNA: TGTGCCAGCAGTACAACACGGACAGCAATTTCCTACAATGAGCAGTTCTTC. This codes for CASSTTRTAISYNEQFF.

The chain combines TRBV12-3 or TRBV12-4 with TRBJ2-1; D possibly corresponds to TRBD2 (5 bases). V dropped 6 bases and J dropped 4 bases, with 10 bases sitting between them. The CDR3 spans 13 residues. This CDR3 is CASRSLGYNEQFF. In DNA form, the CDR3 reads TGTGCCAGCAGATCACTAGGGTACAATGAGCAGTTCTTC.

This chain uses TRBV4-3 with TRBJ2-5, with TRBD1 identical over 11 bases. Trimming cost V 3 bases and J 5 bases; bases outside gene matches: 8. Germline CDR1 and CDR2: LGHNA and YSLEER. The CDR3 runs to 16 residues. The DNA for the CDR3 is TGCGCCAGCAGCCACCTCGGGACAGGGGGAGAGGAGACCCAGTACTTC. It translates to CASSHLGTGGEETQYF.

On this clonotype: This sequence may be a read error, since a much larger clone differs from it by one base. The rearrangement links TRBV12-3 or TRBV12-4 to TRBJ2-3; 10 bases agree with TRBD1. The V and J ends lost 7 bases and 4 bases, in that order; junction bases with no gene match: 20. The CDR3 covers 19 residues. The CDR3 protein is CASTQPGGQGGPHADTQYF. The CDR3, as DNA: TGTGCCAGCACCCAACCCGGTGGACAGGGGGGGCCCCACGCAGATACGCAGTATTTT.

V is TRBV11-2 and J is TRBJ2-7, with no clear D. Germline lookup yields CDR1 SGHAT and CDR2 FQNNGV. This CDR3 is 15 amino acids long. V lost 6 bases and J 4 bases, leaving 19 bases between the germline ends. Written as DNA, the CDR3 is TGTGCCAGCAGTACCTGGGTCCCTGAGACTTACGAGCAGTACTTC. It encodes CASSTWVPETYEQYF.

This clonotype has only a few counts. The genes are TRBV19 and TRBJ1-1, with 9 bases fitting TRBD1. V lost 11 bases and J lost 5; bases outside the gene matches: 15. The CDR3 covers 15 residues. The germline CDR1 and CDR2 sequences are LNHDA and SQIVND (reference sequence). The CDR3 is CAAPKGDREETEAFF. In DNA form, the CDR3 reads TGTGCCGCCCCAAAAGGGGACAGGGAGGAGACTGAAGCTTTCTTT.

V and J are TRBV27 and TRBJ2-7, with TRBD1 matching 8 bases. The length of the CDR3 is 19 residues. Germline values: CDR1 MNHEY, CDR2 SMNVEV (reference sequence). The V and J ends lost 5 bases and 6 bases, in that order; junction bases with no gene match: 24. CDR3: CASSPLTGTGTFWGGEQYF. The DNA of the CDR3 is TGTGCCAGCAGTCCATTAACCGGGACAGGTACCTTTTGGGGAGGCGAGCAGTACTTC.

This clonotype was observed a few times. The chain employs TRBV29-1 and TRBJ2-7; 10 bases line up with TRBD2. The CDR3 is 13 amino acids. Germline CDR1 and CDR2: SQVTM and ANQGSEA. V lost 5 bases to trimming and J lost 4 bases; unmatched junction nucleotides: 5. CDR3 amino acids: CSVRLAGVYEQYF. CDR3 bases: TGCAGCGTTCGTCTAGCGGGAGTTTACGAGCAGTACTTC.

This rearrangement joins TRBV6-5 to TRBJ2-3; perhaps TRBD2 as D (5 bases). V lost 4 bases and J lost 2, with 10 bases in between. Germline values: CDR1 MNHEY, CDR2 SVGAGI. This CDR3 is built from 14 residues. This CDR3 reads CASSSSDYTDTQYF. CDR3 DNA: TGTGCCAGCAGTTCTAGTGACTACACAGATACGCAGTATTTT.

Worth noting for this clonotype: One junction end disagrees with the germline gene, perhaps due to a read error. The chain links TRBV27 to TRBJ1-1, with 7 bases fitting TRBD1. The CDR3 consists of 13 residues. Germline CDR1 reads MNHEY; CDR2 reads SMNVEV (reference sequence). Here the CDR3 reads CVSSGQANTEAFF. In DNA form, the CDR3 reads TGTGTCAGCAGCGGACAGGCGAACACTGAAGCTTTCTTT.

V and J are TRBV5-5 and TRBJ1-2, with D hard to call. CDR3 length: 16 residues. Germline V CDR1 and CDR2: SGHKS, YYEKEE (reference sequence). V lost 4 bases and J lost 6, with 22 bases in between. The CDR3 coding sequence is TGTGCCAGCAGCCTCGGACTACTTCGGCAGCAGGATGGCTACACCTTC. Encoded protein: CASSLGLLRQQDGYTF.